The 32 T cell receptor beta chains reported below all come from one sample, sequenced in a study of metastatic and nonmetastatic thyroid tumors. No patient received treatment before thyroid surgery. Via MiXCR, TCRdb re-called the PCR reads. The sample has 30,000 to 35,000 clones; about a fifth are singletons. The sample was tumor tissue. The source of these receptors is a male donor with papillary thyroid cancer or a benign thyroid nodule (not recorded which). Some clones in this sample may be carry-over from other donors' samples.

The chain joins TRBV18 to TRBJ1-2; possibly TRBD1 for D (6 bases). The CDR3 loop spans 13 amino acids. CDR1 is KGHSH and CDR2 is LQKENI in the germline V gene. V was clipped by 4 bases and J by 6 bases, with 12 bases between them. The CDR3 here is CASSRDRSDGYTF. The CDR3 DNA sequence: TGTGCCAGCTCACGTGACAGGTCGGATGGCTACACCTTC.

Turning to this clone: At one boundary the junction diverges from the germline segment, which might be a read error. The rearrangement uses TRBV6-2 or TRBV6-3 and TRBJ2-2; TRBD2 might be the D (5 bases). Germline V CDR1 and CDR2: MNHEY, SVGEGT. The CDR3 extends over 13 amino acids. Here the CDR3 DNA reads TGTGCCAGCATTTACGAGGGAATCGGGGAGCTATTTTTT. Amino acid sequence: CASIYEGIGELFF.

At least ten counts were recorded for this clone. The chain carries TRBV7-9 and TRBJ2-3; no definite D call. Germline V gene data show CDR1 as SEHNR and CDR2 as FQNEAQ (reference sequence). Between the trimmed V and J ends, which lost 11 bases and 0 bases, there was a span of 15 bases. The CDR3 totals 14 residues. This chain's CDR3 is CAGDKKTSTDTQYF. For the CDR3, the DNA is TGTGCCGGAGACAAGAAGACTAGCACAGATACGCAGTATTTT.

The rearrangement uses TRBV20-1 and TRBJ2-2; possibly TRBD1 for D (5 bases). The V gene's germline CDR1 is DFQATT and CDR2 SNEGSKA (reference sequence). The CDR3 is 14 residues long. V dropped 2 bases and J dropped 0 bases, with 7 bases sitting between them. The CDR3 spells CSARQGANTGELFF. The CDR3, as DNA: TGCAGTGCTAGACAGGGCGCGAACACCGGGGAGCTGTTTTTT.

This clone was found many times. The CDR3 bases are TGCGCCAGCAGCCCTGGGAGGGGCCACAATGAGCAGTTCTTC. Protein sequence: CASSPGRGHNEQFF. The genes are TRBV5-1 and TRBJ2-1, with 7 nucleotides matching TRBD2. This CDR3 contains 14 residues. The germline V gene has CDR1 SGHRS and CDR2 YFSETQ. With V trimmed by 4 bases and J by 5 bases, 6 bases remained unmatched.

This clone has ten or more counts. This chain links TRBV10-3 with TRBJ1-2; 11 bases line up with TRBD1. Per germline, CDR1 ENHRY and CDR2 SYGVKD. V lost 8 bases to trimming and J lost 0 bases; unmatched junction nucleotides: 8. This CDR3 contains 16 residues. The CDR3: CAISSGQGVANYGYTF. CDR3 coding DNA: TGTGCCATCTCTTCGGGACAGGGGGTCGCTAACTATGGCTACACCTTC.

Many counts were recorded for this clone. This chain links TRBV12-3 or TRBV12-4 with TRBJ2-1, with D unclear. Trimming took 3 bases from V and 5 from J, leaving 11 bases between them. The CDR3 length is 14 residues. CDR3 coding DNA: TGTGCCAGCAGTTTCCAGGCCGCTAACAATGAGCAGTTCTTC. Amino acids: CASSFQAANNEQFF.

This clone has ten or more counts. The genes are TRBV2 and TRBJ1-1; no definite D call. Trimming took 5 bases from V and 0 from J, leaving 19 bases between them. The CDR3 is 17 amino acids. Germline lookup yields CDR1 SNHLY and CDR2 FYNNEI. The DNA for the CDR3 is TGTGCCAGCAGTTTGAGAGGTCTCGTACCTTTGAACACTGAAGCTTTCTTT. This codes for CASSLRGLVPLNTEAFF. The complete variable domain, with remaining parts taken from reference TRBV2 and TRBJ1-1, reads EPEVTQTPSHQVTQMGQEVILRCVPISNHLYFYWYRQILGQKVEFLVSFYNNEISEKSEIFDDQFSVERPDGSNFTLKIRSTKLEDSAMYFCASSLRGLVPLNTEAFFGQGTRLTVV.

This clone was seen just once. The chain recombines TRBV2 with TRBJ1-2; D is unresolved. Germline CDR1 is SNHLY and CDR2 is FYNNEI. The CDR3 is 14 residues long. Trimming shortened V by 4 bases and J by 0 bases, and 9 bases separated the two germline ends. The CDR3 DNA follows: TGTGCCAGCAGTGCGACCCTGTCTAACTATGGCTACACCTTC. Its translation is CASSATLSNYGYTF.

This clone was recorded many times. J is TRBJ1-1 and V is TRBV7-8; a possible D gene is TRBD1 (5 bases). V was cut by 1 base and J by 4 bases, with 7 bases left in between. Germline-derived CDR1 and CDR2 are SGHVS and FQNEAQ. The CDR3 contains 13 residues. This CDR3 reads CASSLGGGTEAFF. The DNA for the CDR3 is TGTGCCAGCAGCTTAGGGGGGGGCACTGAAGCTTTCTTT.

This clone was counted ten times or more. J is TRBJ1-3 and V is TRBV28; 10 bases are shared with TRBD1. The J segment lost 6 bases and the V segment lost 5 bases, leaving 4 bases of the junction unmatched. The CDR3 is 14 amino acids. Germline V lookup: CDR1 MDHEN, CDR2 SYDVKM. CDR3 residues: CASSTGTGVNTIYF. The DNA for the CDR3 is TGTGCCAGCAGTACCGGGACAGGGGTAAACACCATATATTTT.

This clone was seen more than once but under ten times. This sequence joins TRBV19 and TRBJ1-5, with a tentative D call TRBD1 (6 bases). V lost 7 bases, J lost 3 bases, and 13 bases lay in between. The germline CDR1 and CDR2 sequences are LNHDA and SQIVND (reference sequence). This CDR3 has 14 amino acids. Written as DNA, the CDR3 is TGTGCCAGTAAGGGGGGGCGTATCAATCAGCCCCAGCATTTT. It codes for CASKGGRINQPQHF.

To note about this clone: A junction boundary mismatches the germline segment, possibly from a read error. The chain uses TRBV7-2 and TRBJ2-1; possibly TRBD1 for D (6 bases). CDR1 SGHTA and CDR2 FQGNSA come from the germline V gene. The CDR3 spans 13 residues. For the CDR3, the DNA is TGTGCCATCAGCTTTCAGGGGATGGGCGAGCAGTTCTTC. Its translation: CAISFQGMGEQFF.

V usage is TRBV2 and J usage is TRBJ2-7, with 8 bases lining up with TRBD1. This CDR3 is built from 11 residues. The V gene end was trimmed by 6 bases and the J gene end by 12 bases; junction bases not matched to a gene: 7. Germline CDR1 SNHLY, CDR2 FYNNEI. CDR3 nucleotides: TGTGCCAGCAGGGACAGGGACGTGGCGTACTTC. It translates to CASRDRDVAYF.

To note about this clone: One end of the junction does not line up with germline, which may come from a read error. V gene TRBV5-1 combines with J gene TRBJ2-2; maybe TRBD2 (5 bases). The CDR3 runs 16 residues. Germline assignment: CDR1 SGHRS and CDR2 YFSETQ. The CDR3 DNA reads as TGCGCCAGCAGCTTGCCCGGAACATCGAACACCGGGGAGCTGTCTTTT. It is translated as CASSLPGTSNTGELSF. The complete variable domain, with remaining parts taken from reference TRBV5-1 and TRBJ2-2, reads KAGVTQTPRYLIKTRGQQVTLSCSPISGHRSVSWYQQTPGQGLQFLFEYFSETQRNKGNFPGRFSGRQFSNSRSEMNVSTLELGDSALYLCASSLPGTSNTGELSFGEGSRLTVL.

The table lists this clone with a few counts. The rearrangement links TRBV19 to TRBJ2-5; possibly TRBD2 for D (5 bases). The germline V gene has CDR1 LNHDA and CDR2 SQIVND (reference sequence). The V and J ends lost 2 bases and 2 bases respectively, with 12 bases between them. This CDR3 spans 15 amino acids. In DNA, the CDR3 is TGTGCCAGTAGTATAACCCGAGGGTTTCAAGAGACCCAGTACTTC. This gives the protein CASSITRGFQETQYF.

This clone has a count of ten or more. The genes are TRBV6-1 and TRBJ1-2; TRBD1 might be the D (5 bases). The V and J ends lost 4 bases and 4 bases respectively, with 16 bases between them. This CDR3 region has 15 residues. The germline gives CDR1 MNHNS, CDR2 SASEGT. The CDR3 region has the DNA TGTGCCAGCAGTGTCGTGGTCCAGGACATCTATGGCTACACCTTC. Residues: CASSVVVQDIYGYTF.

This clone was counted at least ten times. The J gene is TRBJ2-3, the V gene TRBV7-2, with 10 positions matching TRBD2. This CDR3 region has 17 residues. V lost 1 base and J lost 0; bases outside the gene matches: 4. Germline V gives CDR1 SGHTA, CDR2 FQGNSA. The CDR3 nucleotides read TGTGCCAGCAGCTTAGGGACTAGCGGATCTAGCACAGATACGCAGTATTTT. Translating gives CASSLGTSGSSTDTQYF.

The CDR3 reads CASSQIHGWAEQYF. CDR3 bases: TGTGCCAGCAGCCAAATACATGGCTGGGCCGAGCAGTACTTC. The chain recombines TRBV14 with TRBJ2-7; D gene uncertain. The ends were cut back, 2 bases at V and 6 bases at J, with 14 bases in the middle. CDR3 length equals 14 residues. Germline V gene data show CDR1 as SGHDN and CDR2 as FVKESK.

There are a few counts of this clone. J is TRBJ1-1 and V is TRBV25-1, with D possibly being TRBD1 (5 bases). V was trimmed by 4 bases and J by 1 base, leaving 7 bases between them. This CDR3 has 13 residues. The germline V gene has CDR1 MGHDK and CDR2 SYGVNS. The CDR3 region is CASSAGRNTEAFF. Written as DNA, the CDR3 is TGTGCCAGCAGTGCAGGGAGGAACACTGAAGCTTTCTTT. The whole variable domain, filled in from reference TRBV25-1 and TRBJ1-1, reads EADIYQTPRYLVIGTGKKITLECSQTMGHDKMYWYQQDPGMELHLIHYSYGVNSTEKGDLSSESTVSRIRTEHFPLTLESARPSHTSQYLCASSAGRNTEAFFGQGTRLTVV.

Turning to this clone: An end of the junction does not agree with germline; a read error may underlie this. As DNA, the CDR3 is TGTGCCAGCAGGAATCCGGGACAGGGGGCCTATGGCCACACCTTC. Encoded protein: CASRNPGQGAYGHTF. The J gene is TRBJ1-2, the V gene TRBV6-1; 12 bases line up with TRBD1. The germline CDR1 and CDR2 sequences are MNHNS and SASEGT. The CDR3 sequence is 15 residues long.

The chain links TRBV12-3 or TRBV12-4 to TRBJ2-3; D call uncertain. The CDR3 has 14 amino acids. V gave up 5 bases and J gave up 0 bases, with 9 bases separating them. The CDR3 here is CASSPLVSTDTQYF. The CDR3 coding sequence is TGTGCCAGCAGTCCGCTGGTAAGCACAGATACGCAGTATTTT.

This clone was recorded a few times. V gene TRBV30 combines with J gene TRBJ1-5; D may be TRBD1 (5 bases). This CDR3 is built from 13 residues. CDR1 GTSNPN and CDR2 SVGIG come from the germline V gene (reference sequence). Trimming shortened V by 3 bases and J by 6 bases, and 12 bases separated the two germline ends. DNA for the CDR3: TGTGCCTGGAGCTTCGTCGGGGGTCAGCCCCAGCATTTT. Protein sequence: CAWSFVGGQPQHF.

The table lists this clone with a few counts. The chain has TRBV6-1 and TRBJ1-1; no clear D gene. Trimming took off 10 bases at V and 1 base at J, with 19 bases between the two ends. The CDR3 contains 15 residues. Per the germline V gene, CDR1 is MNHNS and CDR2 is SASEGT. For the CDR3, the DNA is TGTGCCACCCCGAGAGGGTTAGAGGGGAACACTGAAGCTTTCTTT. Protein sequence: CATPRGLEGNTEAFF.

The V gene is TRBV30, the J gene TRBJ1-2; 8 bases align to TRBD1. V was clipped by 4 bases and J by 0 bases; unmatched bases: 1. The V gene's germline CDR1 is GTSNPN and CDR2 SVGIG (reference sequence). The CDR3 length is 13 residues. DNA for the CDR3: TGTGCCTGGACGGACAGGGCTAACTATGGCTACACCTTC. As protein: CAWTDRANYGYTF.

As for this clone: The missing conserved phenylalanine or tryptophan at the end of this CDR3 makes a read error likely. This rearrangement joins TRBV7-9 to TRBJ2-7; 8 bases match TRBD2. This CDR3 spans 15 amino acids. CDR1 and CDR2 (germline): SEHNR, FQNEAQ (reference sequence). The V segment lost 5 bases and the J segment 5 bases; nucleotides outside the gene matches: 11. The CDR3 reads CASSRLGAGGNEQYL. CDR3 DNA: TGTGCCAGCAGCCGCCTGGGTGCGGGAGGAAACGAGCAGTACCTC.

This clone showed up just a few times. The gene calls are TRBV7-2 and TRBJ2-7; D might be TRBD1 or TRBD2, each matching 5 bases. CDR3 size: 12 residues. Germline CDR1 is SGHTA and CDR2 is FQGNSA. Trimming pared 7 bases from V and 3 bases from J, leaving 10 bases between. The CDR3 region has the DNA TGTGCCAGCACCGAGGGGTACTACGAGCAGTACTTC. Translated: CASTEGYYEQYF.

This clone was seen many times. The V call is TRBV20-1, the J call TRBJ2-3, with D maybe TRBD1 (6 bases). Between the trimmed V and J ends, which lost 6 bases and 0 bases, there was a span of 13 bases. The length of the CDR3 is 14 residues. Germline CDR1 and CDR2: DFQATT and SNEGSKA (reference sequence). The CDR3 DNA sequence: TGCAGTGCAACCGGGACAACTAGCACAGATACGCAGTATTTT. It encodes CSATGTTSTDTQYF.

This clone was picked up a small number of times. One junction end does not reproduce the germline sequence, and a read error may be involved. The genes are TRBV12-3 or TRBV12-4 and TRBJ2-5, with D possibly TRBD1 on 6 matching bases. CDR3 size: 16 residues. The CDR3, as DNA: TGTGCCATCAGTTTGGGTAGACAGGCGGTGGTCGAGACCCAGTACTTC. Encoded protein: CAISLGRQAVVETQYF.

This clone occurred a few times. J is TRBJ1-2 and V is TRBV25-1; D is uncertain. V was clipped by 6 bases and J by 0 bases, with 8 bases between them. This CDR3 is 13 amino acids long. The germline gives CDR1 MGHDK, CDR2 SYGVNS. CDR3 in amino acids: CASSLGTNYGYTF. The CDR3 DNA is TGTGCCAGCAGCCTGGGGACTAACTATGGCTACACCTTC.

This clone appeared a few times. This chain joins TRBV6-6 and TRBJ1-2; 8 bases fit TRBD1. The CDR3 is made up of 15 amino acids. Germline assignment: CDR1 MNHNY and CDR2 SVGAGI (reference sequence). Trimming took 4 bases from V and 7 from J; bases not matched to a gene: 11. CDR3 DNA sequence: TGTGCCAGCAGTTCCTCAGGGGGCGGTTTGCTTGGCTACACCTTC. Translation: CASSSSGGGLLGYTF.

Only a few counts were recorded for this clone. The chain uses TRBV19 and TRBJ2-7, with D uncertain. With 1 base removed from V and 2 bases from J, the gap between germline ends came to 12 bases. The CDR3 sequence is 15 residues long. CDR1 and CDR2 from the germline V gene are LNHDA and SQIVND (reference sequence). The CDR3 here is CASSIAMVPTYEQYF. As DNA, the CDR3 is TGTGCCAGTAGTATAGCAATGGTACCTACCTACGAGCAGTACTTC.